The entry below gives a single T cell receptor (beta chain) sequence along with its context. Between the trimmed V and J ends, which lost 2 bases and 2 bases, there was a span of 9 bases. The CDR3 is made up of 14 amino acids. Germline assignment: CDR1 SGHTA and CDR2 FQGNSA. The data were obtained in a study of cytomegalovirus exposure and HLA in healthy donors. Amplification used 60 Vbeta primers and 13 Jbeta primers. Assay used: immunoSEQ multiplex PCR; TCRdb lists only in-frame clones, some missing. Here the sample spans about 120,000 clones, 81% being singletons. The V call is TRBV7-2, the J call TRBJ2-5, with no clear D. The TCR sequence derives from a woman between 40 and 50 years old in good health and CMV-seronegative. Sequencing input: PBMCs. DNA for the CDR3: TGTGCCAGCAGCTTATATTCGGGTCAAGAGACCCAGTACTTC. Its translation: CASSLYSGQETQYF.